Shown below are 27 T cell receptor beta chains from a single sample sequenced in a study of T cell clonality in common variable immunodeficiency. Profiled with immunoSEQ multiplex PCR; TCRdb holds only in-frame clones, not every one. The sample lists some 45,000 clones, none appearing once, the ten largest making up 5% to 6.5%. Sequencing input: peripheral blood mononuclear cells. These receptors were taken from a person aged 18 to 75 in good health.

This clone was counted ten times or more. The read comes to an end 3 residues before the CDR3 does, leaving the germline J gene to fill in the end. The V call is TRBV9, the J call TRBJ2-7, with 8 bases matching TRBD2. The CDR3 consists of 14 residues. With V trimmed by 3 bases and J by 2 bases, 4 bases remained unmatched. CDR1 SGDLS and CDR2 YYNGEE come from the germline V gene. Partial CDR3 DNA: TGTGCCAGCAGCGCGGGACTAGTAGCCTACGAG. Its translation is CASSAGLVAYE. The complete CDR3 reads CASSAGLVAYEQYF.

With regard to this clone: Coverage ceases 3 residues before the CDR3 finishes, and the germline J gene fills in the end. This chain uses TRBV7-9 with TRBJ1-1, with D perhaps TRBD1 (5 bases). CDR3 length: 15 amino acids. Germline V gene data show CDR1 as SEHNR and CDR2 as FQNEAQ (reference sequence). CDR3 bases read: TGTGCCAGCAGCTTAGCAGGGGCACCTAACTATGGC. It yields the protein CASSLAGAPNYG. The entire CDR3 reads CASSLAGAPNYGAFF.

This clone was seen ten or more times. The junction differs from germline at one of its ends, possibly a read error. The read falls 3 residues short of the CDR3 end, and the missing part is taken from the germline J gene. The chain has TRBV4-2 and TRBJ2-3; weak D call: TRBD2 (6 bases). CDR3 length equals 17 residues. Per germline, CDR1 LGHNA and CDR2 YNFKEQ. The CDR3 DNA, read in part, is TGCGCCAGCAGCCAAGCGTTGGGTCCGGGTGGGGGGGATACG. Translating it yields CASSQALGPGGGDT. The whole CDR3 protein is CASSQALGPGGGDTQYF.

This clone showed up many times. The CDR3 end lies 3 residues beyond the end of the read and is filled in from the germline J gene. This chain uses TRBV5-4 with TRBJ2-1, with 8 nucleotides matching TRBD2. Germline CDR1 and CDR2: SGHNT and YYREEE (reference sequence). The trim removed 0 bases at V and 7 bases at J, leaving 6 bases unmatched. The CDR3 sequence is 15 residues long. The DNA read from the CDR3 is TGTGCCAGCAGCTTGGAACGGGGGGGCTTAAATGAG. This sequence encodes CASSLERGGLNE. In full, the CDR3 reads CASSLERGGLNEQFF.

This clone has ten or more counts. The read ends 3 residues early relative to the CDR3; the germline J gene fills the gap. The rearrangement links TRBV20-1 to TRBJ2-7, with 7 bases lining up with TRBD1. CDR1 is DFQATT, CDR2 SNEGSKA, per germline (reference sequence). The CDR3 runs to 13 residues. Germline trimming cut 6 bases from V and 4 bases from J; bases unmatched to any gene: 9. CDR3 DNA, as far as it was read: TGCAGTGCAAGTTCCGGGACAGCTTACGAG. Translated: CSASSGTAYE. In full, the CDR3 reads CSASSGTAYEQYF.

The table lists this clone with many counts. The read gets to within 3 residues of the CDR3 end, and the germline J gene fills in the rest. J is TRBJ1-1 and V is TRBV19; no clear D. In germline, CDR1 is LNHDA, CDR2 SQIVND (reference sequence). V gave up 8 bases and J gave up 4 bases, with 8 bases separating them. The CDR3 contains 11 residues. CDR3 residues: CASDIGTEAFF. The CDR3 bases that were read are TGTGCCAGTGACATAGGCACTGAA.

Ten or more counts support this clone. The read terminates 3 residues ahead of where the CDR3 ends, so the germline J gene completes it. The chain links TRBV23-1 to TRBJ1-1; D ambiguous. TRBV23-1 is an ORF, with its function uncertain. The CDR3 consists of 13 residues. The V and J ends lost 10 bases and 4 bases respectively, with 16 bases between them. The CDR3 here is CAMPTPGFTEAFF. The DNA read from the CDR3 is TGCGCCATGCCCACTCCAGGCTTCACTGAA.

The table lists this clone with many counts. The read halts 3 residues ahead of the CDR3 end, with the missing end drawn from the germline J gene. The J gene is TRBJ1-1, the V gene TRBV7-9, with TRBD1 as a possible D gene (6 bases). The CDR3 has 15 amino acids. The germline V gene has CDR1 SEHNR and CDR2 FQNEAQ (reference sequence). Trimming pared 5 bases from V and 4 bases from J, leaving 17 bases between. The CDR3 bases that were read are TGTGCCAGCAGCCCGAATCGACAGGTGGGCACTGAA. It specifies CASSPNRQVGTE. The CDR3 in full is CASSPNRQVGTEAFF.

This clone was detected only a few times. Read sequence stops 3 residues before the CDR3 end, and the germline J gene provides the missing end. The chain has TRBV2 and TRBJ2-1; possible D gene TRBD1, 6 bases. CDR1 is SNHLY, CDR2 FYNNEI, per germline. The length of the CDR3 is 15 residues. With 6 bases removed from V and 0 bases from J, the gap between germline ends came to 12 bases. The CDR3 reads CASSPGHLSYNEQFF. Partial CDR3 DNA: TGTGCCAGCAGCCCGGGACACCTCTCCTACAATGAG.

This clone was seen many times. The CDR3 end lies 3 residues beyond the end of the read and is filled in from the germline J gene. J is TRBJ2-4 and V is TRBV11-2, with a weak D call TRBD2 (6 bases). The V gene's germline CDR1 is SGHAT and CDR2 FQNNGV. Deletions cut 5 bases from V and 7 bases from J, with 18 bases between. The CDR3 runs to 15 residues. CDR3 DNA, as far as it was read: TGTGCCAGCAGCCACGGGGGAACCGGGGTTAACATT. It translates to CASSHGGTGVNI. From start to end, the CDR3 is CASSHGGTGVNIQYF.

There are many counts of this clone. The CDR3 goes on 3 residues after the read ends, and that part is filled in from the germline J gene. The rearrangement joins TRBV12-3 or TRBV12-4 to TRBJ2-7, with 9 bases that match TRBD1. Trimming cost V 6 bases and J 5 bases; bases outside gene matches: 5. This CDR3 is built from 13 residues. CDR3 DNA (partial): TGTGCCAGCAGGTGGACAGGGGTTGACGAG. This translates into CASRWTGVDE. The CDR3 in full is CASRWTGVDEQYF.

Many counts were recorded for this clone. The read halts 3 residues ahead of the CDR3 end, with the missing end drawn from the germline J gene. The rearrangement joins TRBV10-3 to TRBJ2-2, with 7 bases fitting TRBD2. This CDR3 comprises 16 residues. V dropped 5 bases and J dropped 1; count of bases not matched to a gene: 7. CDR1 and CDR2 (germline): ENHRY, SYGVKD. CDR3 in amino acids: CAISQASGLNTGELFF. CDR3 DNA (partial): TGTGCCATCAGTCAGGCTAGCGGATTGAACACCGGGGAG.

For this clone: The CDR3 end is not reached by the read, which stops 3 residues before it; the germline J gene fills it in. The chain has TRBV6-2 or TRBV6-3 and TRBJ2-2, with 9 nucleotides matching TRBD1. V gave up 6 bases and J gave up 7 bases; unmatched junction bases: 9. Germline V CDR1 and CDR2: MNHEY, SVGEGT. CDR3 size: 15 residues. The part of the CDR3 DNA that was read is TGTGCCAGCAGATCGTCCGGGACAGGGAGCGGGGAG. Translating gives CASRSSGTGSGE. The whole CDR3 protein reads CASRSSGTGSGELFF.

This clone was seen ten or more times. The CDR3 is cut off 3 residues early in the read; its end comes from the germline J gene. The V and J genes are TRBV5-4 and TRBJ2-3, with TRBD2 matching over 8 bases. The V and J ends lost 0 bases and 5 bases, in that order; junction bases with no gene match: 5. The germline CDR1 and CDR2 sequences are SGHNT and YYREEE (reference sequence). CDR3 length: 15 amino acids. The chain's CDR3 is CASSLAGGLGDTQYF. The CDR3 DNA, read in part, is TGTGCCAGCAGCTTGGCGGGGGGGCTTGGAGATACG.

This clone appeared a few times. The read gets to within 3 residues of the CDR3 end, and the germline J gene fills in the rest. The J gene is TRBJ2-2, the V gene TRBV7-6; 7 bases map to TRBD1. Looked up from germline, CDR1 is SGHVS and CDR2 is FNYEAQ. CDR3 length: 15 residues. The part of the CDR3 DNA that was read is TGTGCCAGCAGCTCCACAGGGGTGGACAATTCACCG. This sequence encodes CASSSTGVDNSP. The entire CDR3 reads CASSSTGVDNSPLFF.

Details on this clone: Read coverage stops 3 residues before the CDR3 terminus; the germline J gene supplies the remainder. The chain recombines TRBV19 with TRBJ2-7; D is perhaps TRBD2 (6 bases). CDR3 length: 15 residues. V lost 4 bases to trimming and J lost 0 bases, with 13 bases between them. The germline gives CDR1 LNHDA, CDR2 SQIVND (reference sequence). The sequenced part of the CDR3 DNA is TGTGCCAGTAGTACGGGGACTGGGAGCTCCTACGAG. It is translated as CASSTGTGSSYE. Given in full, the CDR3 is CASSTGTGSSYEQYF.

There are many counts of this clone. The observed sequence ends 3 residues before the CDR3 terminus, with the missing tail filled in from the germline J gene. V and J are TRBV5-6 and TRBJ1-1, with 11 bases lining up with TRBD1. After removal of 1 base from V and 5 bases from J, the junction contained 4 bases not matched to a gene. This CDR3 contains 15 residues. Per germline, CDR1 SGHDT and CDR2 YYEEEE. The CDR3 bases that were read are TGTGCCAGCAGCTTGACCGGGACAGGGGGGACTGAA. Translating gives CASSLTGTGGTE. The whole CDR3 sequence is CASSLTGTGGTEAFF.

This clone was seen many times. CDR3 DNA, as far as it was read: TGTGCCATCACCCCCGGGGGAGCTCCCGAG. Residues: CAITPGGAPE. The complete CDR3 sequence is CAITPGGAPEQYF. This chain joins TRBV10-3 and TRBJ2-7, with D perhaps TRBD2 (6 bases). Read data end 3 residues before the CDR3 end; the end is taken from the germline J gene. Germline loops: CDR1 ENHRY, CDR2 SYGVKD. V gave up 7 bases and J gave up 6 bases, with 16 bases separating them. The CDR3 has 13 residues.

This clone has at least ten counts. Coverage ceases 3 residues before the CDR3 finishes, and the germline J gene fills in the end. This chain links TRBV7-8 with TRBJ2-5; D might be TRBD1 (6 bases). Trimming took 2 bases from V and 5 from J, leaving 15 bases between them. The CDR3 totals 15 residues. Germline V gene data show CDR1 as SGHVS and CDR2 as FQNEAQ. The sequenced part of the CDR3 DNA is TGTGCCAGCAGCTTAAGCAGGGGAGAGTTTGAGACC. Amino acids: CASSLSRGEFET. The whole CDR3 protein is CASSLSRGEFETQYF.

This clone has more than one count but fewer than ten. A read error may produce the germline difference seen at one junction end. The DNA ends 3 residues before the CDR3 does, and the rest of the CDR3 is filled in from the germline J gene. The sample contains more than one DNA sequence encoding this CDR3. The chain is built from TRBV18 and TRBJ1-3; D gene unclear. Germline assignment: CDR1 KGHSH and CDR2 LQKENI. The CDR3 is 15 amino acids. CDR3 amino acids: CASSPRAFSGNTIYF. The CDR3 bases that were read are TGTGCCAGCTCACCAAGGGCCTTCTCTGGAAACACA.

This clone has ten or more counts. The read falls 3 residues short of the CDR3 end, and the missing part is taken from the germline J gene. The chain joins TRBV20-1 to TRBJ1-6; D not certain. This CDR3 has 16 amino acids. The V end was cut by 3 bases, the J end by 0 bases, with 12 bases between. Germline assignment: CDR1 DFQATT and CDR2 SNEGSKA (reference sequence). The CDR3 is CSARGSGSSYNSPLHF. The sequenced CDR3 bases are TGCAGTGCTAGGGGGTCGGGGAGCTCCTATAATTCACCC.

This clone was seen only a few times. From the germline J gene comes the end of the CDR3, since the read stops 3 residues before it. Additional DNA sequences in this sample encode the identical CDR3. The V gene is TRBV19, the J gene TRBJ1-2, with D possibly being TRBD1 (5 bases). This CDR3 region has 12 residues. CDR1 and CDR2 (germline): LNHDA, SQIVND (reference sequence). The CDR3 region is CASSLEGVGYTF. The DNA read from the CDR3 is TGTGCCAGTAGCCTAGAAGGGGTCGGC.

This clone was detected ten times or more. The CDR3 DNA, read in part, is TGTGCCTGGAGTGTCGGGCAGGGGATCCACGAG. This sequence encodes CAWSVGQGIHE. The full CDR3 protein reads CAWSVGQGIHEQYF. V gene TRBV30 combines with J gene TRBJ2-7; D is perhaps TRBD1 (6 bases). The read ends 3 residues shy of where the CDR3 ends; the end is completed using the germline J gene. CDR1 is GTSNPN, CDR2 SVGIG, per germline (reference sequence). The V gene lost 0 bases and the J gene lost 5 bases, with 14 bases spanning the gap. The length of the CDR3 is 14 residues.

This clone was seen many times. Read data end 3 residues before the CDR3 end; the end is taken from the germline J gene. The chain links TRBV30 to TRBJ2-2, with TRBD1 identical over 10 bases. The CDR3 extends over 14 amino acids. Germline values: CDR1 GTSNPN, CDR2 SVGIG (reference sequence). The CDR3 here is CALGTGDVDEKLFF. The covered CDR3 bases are TGTGCCCTCGGGACAGGGGACGTAGATGAAAAG. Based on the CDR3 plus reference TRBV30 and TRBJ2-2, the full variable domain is SQTIHQWPATLVQPVGSPLSLECTVEGTSNPNLYWYRQAAGRGLQLLFYSVGIGQISSEVPQNLSASRPQDRQFILSSKKLLLSDSGFYLCALGTGDVDEKLFFGEGSRLTVL.

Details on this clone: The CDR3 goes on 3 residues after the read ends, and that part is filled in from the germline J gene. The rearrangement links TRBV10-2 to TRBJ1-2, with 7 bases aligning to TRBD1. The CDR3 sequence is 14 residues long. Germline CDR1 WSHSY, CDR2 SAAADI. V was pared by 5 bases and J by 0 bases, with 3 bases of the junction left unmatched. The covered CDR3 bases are TGCGCCAGCAGTCCCAGGGGGTCTAACTATGGC. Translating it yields CASSPRGSNYG. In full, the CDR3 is CASSPRGSNYGYTF.

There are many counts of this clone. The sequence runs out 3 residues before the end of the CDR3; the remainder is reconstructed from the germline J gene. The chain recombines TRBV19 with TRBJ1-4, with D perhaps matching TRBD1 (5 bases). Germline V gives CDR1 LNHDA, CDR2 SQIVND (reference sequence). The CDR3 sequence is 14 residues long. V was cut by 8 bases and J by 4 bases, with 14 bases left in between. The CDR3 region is CASAPGLLNEKLFF. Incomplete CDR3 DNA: TGTGCCAGTGCCCCGGGACTGCTTAATGAAAAA. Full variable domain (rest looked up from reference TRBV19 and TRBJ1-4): DGGITQSPKYLFRKEGQNVTLSCEQNLNHDAMYWYRQDPGQGLRLIYYSQIVNDFQKGDIAEGYSVSREKKESFPLTVTSAQKNPTAFYLCASAPGLLNEKLFFGSGTQLSVL.

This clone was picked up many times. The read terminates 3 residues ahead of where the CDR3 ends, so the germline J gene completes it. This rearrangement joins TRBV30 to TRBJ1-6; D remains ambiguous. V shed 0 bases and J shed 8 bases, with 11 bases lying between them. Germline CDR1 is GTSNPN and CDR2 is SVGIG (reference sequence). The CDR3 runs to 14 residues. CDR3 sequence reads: CAWSVLQFYSPLHF. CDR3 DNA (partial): TGTGCCTGGAGTGTATTACAGTTTTATTCACCC. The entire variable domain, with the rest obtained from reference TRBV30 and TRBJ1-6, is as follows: SQTIHQWPATLVQPVGSPLSLECTVEGTSNPNLYWYRQAAGRGLQLLFYSVGIGQISSEVPQNLSASRPQDRQFILSSKKLLLSDSGFYLCAWSVLQFYSPLHFGNGTRLTVT.